The source of this T cell receptor (beta chain) is a study of blood T cell repertoires in COVID-19. Study details: The samples span acute and convalescent COVID-19 from the United States, Italy and Spain. PBMCs, B-cell-depleted T cells, or T cells were the source of the cDNA or gDNA that made up the material.

In germline, CDR1 is MDHEN, CDR2 SYDVKM. The CDR3 extends over 13 amino acids. Trimming stripped 3 bases from V and 10 bases from J, with 15 bases between. How the authors handled the data: Reference gene primer amplification yielded estimated nucleated cell counts. Measured with immunoSEQ multiplex PCR; TCRdb has only the in-frame clones, and not every one. For V, J and clone size, that table is used; D and trimming come from the DNA. Here the sample spans about 120,000 clones, about nine tenths being singletons. V and J are TRBV28 and TRBJ1-1, with D uncertain. The sample was peripheral blood. The receptor was isolated from a woman in her 70s with acute or convalescent COVID-19. The CDR3 protein is CASSFPSGRVAFF. DNA for the CDR3: TGTGCCAGCAGTTTCCCATCTGGGAGGGTAGCTTTCTTT.